A single sample gave rise to the 19 T cell receptor beta chains below, sequenced in a study of graft-versus-host responses after intestinal transplantation. The culture paired approximately 200,000 irradiated violet-dye-labeled stimulators with approximately 200,000 CFSE-labeled responders. TCRdb keeps only in-frame clones here, not all; method: immunoSEQ multiplex PCR. The data contain more than 13,000 clones, about 35% of them singletons. The source material was alloreactive CD8+ T cells from a mixed lymphocyte reaction culture, sampled before intestinal transplant. The subset is: CFSE-low proliferating T cells sorted from approximately 6-day pre-transplant mixed lymphocyte reaction (GvH or HvG direction). Every receptor here comes from a human patient who received an intestinal transplant.

This chain joins TRBV7-9 and TRBJ2-5, with D possibly being TRBD1 (6 bases). CDR1 is SEHNR, CDR2 FQNEAQ, per germline (reference sequence). Deletions cut 4 bases from V and 2 bases from J, with 11 bases between. The CDR3 has 14 residues. The CDR3 sequence: CASSSVQGQETQYF. DNA for the CDR3: TGTGCCAGCAGCTCGGTACAGGGACAAGAGACCCAGTACTTC. Full variable domain (outside the CDR3, taken from reference TRBV7-9 and TRBJ2-5): DTGVSQNPRHKITKRGQNVTFRCDPISEHNRLYWYRQTLGQGPEFLTYFQNEAQLEKSRLLSDRFSAERPKGSFSTLEIQRTEQGDSAMYLCASSSVQGQETQYFGPGTRLLVL.

The gene calls are TRBV7-3 and TRBJ2-7; 8 bases are a match to TRBD2. With V trimmed by 0 bases and J by 4 bases, 17 bases remained unmatched. Germline V gives CDR1 SGHTA, CDR2 FQGTGA. The CDR3 is 19 amino acids. The CDR3 coding sequence is TGTGCCAGCAGCTTAACTCCAAACAGTGTTATCGGGGGGGCTTACGAGCAGTACTTC. Protein product: CASSLTPNSVIGGAYEQYF.

This clone was seen once. The V call is TRBV5-1, the J call TRBJ2-1; 9 bases fit TRBD1. CDR1 and CDR2 (germline): SGHRS, YFSETQ. With V trimmed by 2 bases and J by 6 bases, 12 bases remained unmatched. There are 17 residues in the CDR3. The CDR3 coding sequence is TGCGCCAGCAGCTTTCGGCCCGGGACAGGGCGATTCAATGAGCAGTTCTTC. Its translation is CASSFRPGTGRFNEQFF.

This rearrangement joins TRBV9 to TRBJ2-3; TRBD2 agrees at 9 bases. The V segment lost 0 bases and the J segment 3 bases; nucleotides outside the gene matches: 5. CDR1 and CDR2 from the germline V gene are SGDLS and YYNGEE. The CDR3 is made up of 16 amino acids. The CDR3: CASSVDGGGETDTQYF. CDR3 in DNA: TGTGCCAGCAGCGTAGACGGCGGGGGGGAGACAGATACGCAGTATTTT.

CDR3 sequence (DNA): TGTGCCAGCGGCGCAACAAGAAACACTGAAGCTTTCTTT. This encodes CASGATRNTEAFF. The rearrangement uses TRBV5-6 and TRBJ1-1; D unclear. The length of the CDR3 is 13 residues. Trimming removed 7 bases from V and 2 bases from J, with 12 bases in between. Germline V gene lookup returns CDR1 SGHDT and CDR2 YYEEEE. Combining the CDR3 with reference TRBV5-6 and TRBJ1-1 gives the whole variable domain DAGVTQSPTHLIKTRGQQVTLRCSPKSGHDTVSWYQQALGQGPQFIFQYYEEEERQRGNFPDRFSGHQFPNYSSELNVNALLLGDSALYLCASGATRNTEAFFGQGTRLTVV.

The rearrangement uses TRBV15 and TRBJ2-7, with 11 bases aligning to TRBD1. The CDR3 has 14 amino acids. V lost 5 bases to trimming and J lost 3 bases; unmatched junction nucleotides: 3. Looked up from germline, CDR1 is LNHNV and CDR2 is YYDKDF (reference sequence). CDR3 nucleotides: TGTGCCACCAGCGGGGGACAGGGGGTCTACGAGCAGTACTTC. Its translation: CATSGGQGVYEQYF.

This clone is judged medium-sized. The chain has TRBV19 and TRBJ1-3; 8 nucleotides align to TRBD1. J was trimmed by 1 base and V by 9 bases; bases with no gene match: 2. The CDR3 has 13 amino acids. The germline gives CDR1 LNHDA, CDR2 SQIVND (reference sequence). This CDR3 is CASWDRSGNTIYF. In DNA form, the CDR3 reads TGTGCCAGCTGGGACAGGTCTGGAAACACCATATATTTT. Drawing the rest from reference TRBV19 and TRBJ1-3, the complete variable domain is DGGITQSPKYLFRKEGQNVTLSCEQNLNHDAMYWYRQDPGQGLRLIYYSQIVNDFQKGDIAEGYSVSREKKESFPLTVTSAQKNPTAFYLCASWDRSGNTIYFGEGSWLTVV.

The CDR3 sequence is CASSQGTGGAETQYF. In nucleotides, the CDR3 is TGCGCCAGCAGCCAAGGTACAGGGGGTGCAGAGACCCAGTACTTC. The rearrangement uses TRBV4-1 and TRBJ2-5; 8 bases map to TRBD1. V lost 1 base, J lost 4 bases, and 5 bases stayed unmatched. This CDR3 has 15 residues. Germline CDR1 MGHRA, CDR2 YSYEKL.

The chain employs TRBV18 and TRBJ2-7, with 7 bases lining up with TRBD1. This CDR3 is 15 amino acids long. V gave up 4 bases and J gave up 3 bases; unmatched junction bases: 9. Germline V gene data show CDR1 as KGHSH and CDR2 as LQKENI. The CDR3 DNA reads as TGTGCCAGCTCACAGATTAACAGGGGCCGCTACGAGCAGTACTTC. Its translation is CASSQINRGRYEQYF.

This chain links TRBV27 with TRBJ1-1; the match to TRBD1 covers 7 bases. Germline V lookup: CDR1 MNHEY, CDR2 SMNVEV (reference sequence). The CDR3 length is 14 residues. Trimming removed 2 bases from V and 5 bases from J; junction bases left unmatched: 5. The CDR3 nucleotides are TGTGCCAGCAGTTTAATAGGGGGCCGGACTGAAGCTTTCTTT. Protein sequence: CASSLIGGRTEAFF.

The gene calls are TRBV18 and TRBJ2-2; maybe TRBD1 (5 bases). The CDR3 loop spans 15 amino acids. With 3 bases removed from V and 7 bases from J, the gap between germline ends came to 15 bases. The V gene's germline CDR1 is KGHSH and CDR2 LQKENI. CDR3 residues: CASSPDYRIGGELFF. The CDR3 DNA reads as TGTGCCAGCTCACCGGATTACAGGATCGGCGGGGAGCTGTTTTTT.

The chain links TRBV6-6 to TRBJ2-5; D ambiguous. Trimming took 8 bases from V and 5 from J, leaving 9 bases between them. The CDR3 spans 11 residues. The V gene's germline CDR1 is MNHNY and CDR2 SVGAGI (reference sequence). The CDR3 here is CASGVGETQYF. In nucleotides, the CDR3 is TGTGCCAGCGGAGTGGGTGAGACCCAGTACTTC.

This chain's CDR3 is CTSTPRLAESTDTQYF. CDR3 in DNA: TGCACCAGCACACCCAGACTAGCGGAGAGCACAGATACGCAGTATTTT. The chain couples TRBV1 to TRBJ2-3; TRBD2 reflects the table's D call only, with no check against the DNA. TRBV1 is a recognized pseudogene. The CDR3 is 16 amino acids.

V usage is TRBV2 and J usage is TRBJ2-7; D is possibly TRBD1 or TRBD2 (5 bases each). Germline V CDR1 and CDR2: SNHLY, FYNNEI. This CDR3 spans 13 amino acids. Between the trimmed V and J ends, which lost 10 bases and 0 bases, there was a span of 13 bases. For the CDR3, the DNA is TGTGCCAACTACCGGGACGACTCCTACGAGCAGTACTTC. Amino acid sequence: CANYRDDSYEQYF.

This clone was observed a few times. The chain employs TRBV12-5 and TRBJ1-1, with unresolved D. CDR1 and CDR2 from the germline V gene are LGHNT and FRNRAP. The CDR3 sequence is 15 residues long. The V end lost 2 bases, the J end lost 5 bases, and 15 bases lay between the germline ends. In DNA form, the CDR3 reads TGTGCTAGTGGTTTGCTTTCGTTGAGTAATACTGAAGCTTTCTTT. The encoded protein is CASGLLSLSNTEAFF. Based on the CDR3 plus reference TRBV12-5 and TRBJ1-1, the full variable domain is DARVTQTPRHKVTEMGQEVTMRCQPILGHNTVFWYRQTMMQGLELLAYFRNRAPLDDSGMPKDRFSAEMPDATLATLKIQPSEPRDSAVYFCASGLLSLSNTEAFFGQGTRLTVV.

This clone ranks as medium-sized. The rearrangement uses TRBV5-5 and TRBJ1-4; D gene uncertain. Looked up from germline, CDR1 is SGHKS and CDR2 is YYEKEE (reference sequence). With 0 bases removed from V and 3 bases from J, the gap between germline ends came to 6 bases. The CDR3 is 14 residues long. CDR3 region: CASSLGQPNEKLFF. CDR3 nucleotides: TGTGCCAGCAGCTTGGGACAACCTAATGAAAAACTGTTTTTT.

The chain combines TRBV9 with TRBJ2-3; D ambiguous. V lost 0 bases and J lost 4, with 6 bases in between. Germline values: CDR1 SGDLS, CDR2 YYNGEE. The CDR3 extends over 13 amino acids. CDR3 nucleotide sequence: TGTGCCAGCAGCGTAGTGAGTGCAGATACGCAGTATTTT. This translates into CASSVVSADTQYF.

This clone counts as medium-sized. V is TRBV2 and J is TRBJ1-3; TRBD1 matches at 8 bases. The CDR3 spans 15 residues. Germline V gene sequence: CDR1 SNHLY, CDR2 FYNNEI. Unmatched junction bases numbered 4, after V lost 6 bases and J lost 0 bases. The CDR3 region is CASRSDRASGNTIYF. CDR3 nucleotides: TGTGCCAGCAGATCGGACAGGGCCTCTGGAAACACCATATATTTT.

The J gene is TRBJ1-6, the V gene TRBV6-5; the match to TRBD1 covers 8 bases. Losses at the gene ends were 6 bases for V and 7 bases for J; bases not matched to a gene: 8. Germline loops: CDR1 MNHEY, CDR2 SVGAGI. The CDR3 is 15 amino acids. CDR3 sequence: CASSTGTGVNSPLHF. CDR3 coding DNA: TGTGCCAGCAGCACCGGGACAGGAGTCAATTCACCCCTCCACTTT.